This is a list of T cell receptor beta chains from one sample in a study of blood T cell repertoires in COVID-19. TCRdb's copy holds only in-frame clones and misses some; the assay was immunoSEQ multiplex PCR. The data hold roughly 190,000 clones, with around 82% observed a single time. Sequenced: PBMCs or T cells enriched from blood (not recorded which). All receptors derive from a man aged 35-49 years who had recovered from COVID-19. The CDR3 runs from the conserved cysteine through the conserved F or W. The D gene is left open where the match is weak. Size values are once, few and many counts, or a class for expanded clones, and some rows have none.

>.|.|TRBJ2-1|16|TRBV4-2
CASSHQRAVSYNEQFF
TGTGCCAGCAGCCACCAGCGGGCTGTCTCCTACAATGAGCAGTTCTTC
>.|.|TRBJ2-3|15|TRBV3-1/TRBV3-2
CASSNAESGTDTQYF
TGTGCCAGCAGCAACGCCGAGAGCGGCACAGATACGCAGTATTTT
>.|.|TRBJ2-5|15|TRBV7-2
CASSLVRGSRETQYF
TGTGCCAGCAGCTTAGTTCGGGGAAGTCGGGAGACCCAGTACTTC
>.|.|TRBJ2-5|14|TRBV5-1
CASSLAQYQETQYF
TGCGCCAGCAGCTTGGCCCAGTACCAAGAGACCCAGTACTTC
>.|.|TRBJ2-1|15|TRBV27
CASSLEAEPYNEQFF
TGTGCCAGCAGTTTGGAAGCGGAACCCTACAATGAGCAGTTCTTC
>.|TRBD1|TRBJ1-2|13|TRBV30
CAWRESGGARYTF
TGTGCCTGGAGGGAATCAGGGGGCGCGCGCTACACCTTC
>few|.|TRBJ1-5|14|TRBV10-3
CAISEIKGNQPQHF
TGTGCCATCAGTGAGATAAAGGGGAATCAGCCCCAGCATTTT
>.|.|TRBJ1-2|14|TRBV7-8
CASSLDTGNYGYTF
TGTGCCAGCAGCTTAGATACAGGGAACTATGGCTACACCTTC
>.|.|TRBJ2-1|17|TRBV5-6
CASSLSAGALTRNEQFF
TGTGCCAGCAGCTTGTCTGCGGGGGCCCTGACGCGTAATGAGCAGTTCTTC
>.|.|TRBJ2-7|16|TRBV7-6
CASSGYPGQLSYEQYF
TGTGCCAGCAGCGGATATCCGGGACAACTGTCCTACGAGCAGTACTTC
>.|.|TRBJ1-1|13|TRBV5-1
CASSLGVVTEAFF
TGCGCCAGCAGCTTGGGAGTGGTAACTGAAGCTTTCTTT
>.|.|TRBJ1-3|13|TRBV11-2
CASSSDRGNTIYF
TGTGCCAGCAGCTCGGACAGAGGAAACACCATATATTTT
>.|.|TRBJ2-2|16|TRBV4-3
CASSQDIPGVTGELFF
TGCGCCAGCAGCCAAGATATTCCCGGGGTGACCGGGGAGCTGTTTTTT
>.|.|TRBJ1-5|13|TRBV18
CASSTDSNQPQHF
TGTGCCAGCTCAACGGACAGTAATCAGCCCCAGCATTTT
>.|.|TRBJ1-5|14|TRBV5-1
CASSLSSLSEPQHF
TGCGCCAGCAGCTTATCGTCTTTGAGTGAGCCCCAGCATTTT